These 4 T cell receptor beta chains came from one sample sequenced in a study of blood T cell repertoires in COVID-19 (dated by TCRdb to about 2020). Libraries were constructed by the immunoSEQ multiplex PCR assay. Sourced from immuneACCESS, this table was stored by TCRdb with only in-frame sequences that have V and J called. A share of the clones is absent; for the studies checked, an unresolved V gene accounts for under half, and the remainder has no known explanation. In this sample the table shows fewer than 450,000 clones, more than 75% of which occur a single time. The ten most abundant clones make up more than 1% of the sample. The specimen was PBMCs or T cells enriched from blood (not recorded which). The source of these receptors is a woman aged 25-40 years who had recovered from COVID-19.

Here the CDR3 DNA reads TGTGCCAGCACCCCGGGACTGAGATTCTACGAGCAGTACTTC. Translation: CASTPGLRFYEQYF. This chain uses TRBV5-6 with TRBJ2-7, with D possibly TRBD2 on 6 matching bases. The V end was cut by 6 bases, the J end by 3 bases, with 16 bases between. Germline V CDR1 and CDR2: SGHDT, YYEEEE. The CDR3 length is 14 residues.

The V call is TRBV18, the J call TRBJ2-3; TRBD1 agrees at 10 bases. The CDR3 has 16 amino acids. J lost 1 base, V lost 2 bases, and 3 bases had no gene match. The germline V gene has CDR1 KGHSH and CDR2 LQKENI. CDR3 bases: TGTGCCAGCTCACCAGACAGGGGGCTTGGCACAGATACGCAGTATTTT. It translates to CASSPDRGLGTDTQYF.

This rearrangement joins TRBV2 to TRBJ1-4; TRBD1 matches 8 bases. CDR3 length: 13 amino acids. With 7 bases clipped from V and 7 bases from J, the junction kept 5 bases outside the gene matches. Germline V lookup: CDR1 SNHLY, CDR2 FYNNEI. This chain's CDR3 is CASTQTGVEKLFF. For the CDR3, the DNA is TGTGCCAGCACTCAGACAGGGGTTGAAAAACTGTTTTTT.

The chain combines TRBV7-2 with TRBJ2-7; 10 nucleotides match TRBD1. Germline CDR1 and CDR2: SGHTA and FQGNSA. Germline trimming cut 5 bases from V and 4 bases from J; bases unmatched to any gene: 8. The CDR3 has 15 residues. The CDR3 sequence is CASSITGTGVYEQYF. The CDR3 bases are TGTGCCAGCAGCATTACCGGGACAGGGGTATACGAGCAGTACTTC.